These T cell receptor beta chains were read from a single sample in a study of T cell responses to AZD1222 COVID-19 vaccine. The method was immunoSEQ multiplex PCR; TCRdb's version includes in-frame clones alone and lacks a portion of them. The repertoire consists of fewer than 300,000 clones, with 93% occurring once and the leading ten covering less than 0.65%. Sequenced here: peripheral blood, sampled on day 0 of AZD1222 vaccination. The receptors shown here come from an adult in good health. Both conserved end residues are part of each CDR3. The order of the fields is clone size, D gene, V gene, J gene, CDR3 length, CDR3 DNA, CDR3 protein. D genes are given only for firm matches. Size values are once, few and many counts, or a class for expanded clones, and some rows have none.

-,-,TRBV7-9,TRBJ2-3,13,TGTGCCAGCAGCTTAGCGGGAGCAGATACGCAGTATTTT,CASSLAGADTQYF
-,-,TRBV28,TRBJ1-4,11,TGTGCCAGCAGTTTACATGAAAAACTGTTTTTT,CASSLHEKLFF
-,-,TRBV7-3,TRBJ2-1,14,TGTGCCAGCAGCTTAAAAAGGGACGTGAGTGAGCAGTTCTTC,CASSLKRDVSEQFF
-,-,TRBV4-1,TRBJ2-5,15,TGCGCCAGCAGATCCCCCAGGGGTCGGGGAGAGACCCAGTACTTC,CASRSPRGRGETQYF
-,-,TRBV5-1,TRBJ1-5,16,TGCGCCAGCAGCTTCGACCCTCAGGGTAGCAATCAGCCCCAGCATTTT,CASSFDPQGSNQPQHF
-,-,TRBV28,TRBJ1-1,13,TGTGCCAGCAGTTTAGAGTGGGGAACTGAAGCTTTCTTT,CASSLEWGTEAFF
-,TRBD2,TRBV28,TRBJ2-7,15,TGTGCCAGCAGCGTCACTAGCGGGAGAAACTACGAGCAGTACTTC,CASSVTSGRNYEQYF
-,TRBD2,TRBV19,TRBJ2-7,14,TGTGCCAGCAAGGCCCGGGAGGGCCGTTTCGAGCAGTACTTC,CASKAREGRFEQYF
-,TRBD2,TRBV18,TRBJ2-3,18,TGTGCCAGCTCACTTACCGGGACTAGCGGGGGAGTCACAGATACGCAGTATTTT,CASSLTGTSGGVTDTQYF
-,TRBD1,TRBV11-2,TRBJ2-7,14,TGTGCCAGCAGCGCCGGGACAGGTCCCTACGAGCAGTACTTC,CASSAGTGPYEQYF
-,-,TRBV6-5,TRBJ2-7,13,TGTGCCAGCAGTTACCCAGGGAGAGACGAGCAGTACTTC,CASSYPGRDEQYF
-,-,TRBV4-1,TRBJ2-2,16,TGCGCCAGCAGCCAAGTTCGCGGGGTGAACACCGGGGAGCTGTTTTTT,CASSQVRGVNTGELFF
-,TRBD1,TRBV2,TRBJ2-1,14,TGTGCCAGCACTAACCAGGGACAGGTCGCTGAGCAGTTCTTC,CASTNQGQVAEQFF
-,-,TRBV28,TRBJ2-1,15,TGTGCCAGCAGTCCCACGGACGGAGCCTACAATGAGCAGTTCTTC,CASSPTDGAYNEQFF
-,-,TRBV7-8,TRBJ1-6,13,TGTGCCAGCAGCTTAGAAGGGGTTTCACCCCTCCACTTT,CASSLEGVSPLHF
-,TRBD2,TRBV5-4,TRBJ2-3,16,TGTGCCAGCAGCTTGGTGCGGGGGGGCCGGGCAGATACGCAGTATTTT,CASSLVRGGRADTQYF
-,-,TRBV5-1,TRBJ1-1,13,TGCGCCAGCAGCTTCAGGGCAGAAACTGAAGCTTTCTTT,CASSFRAETEAFF
-,-,TRBV6-5,TRBJ2-7,13,TGTGCCAGCAGTACCCGACAGCCCTACGAGCAGTACTTC,CASSTRQPYEQYF
few,-,TRBV29-1,TRBJ2-7,13,TGCAGCGTTGAATTCCTGGGTGCCTACGATCAGTACTTC,CSVEFLGAYDQYF
once,TRBD1,TRBV19,TRBJ1-4,14,TGTGCCAGTAGTATGGGACAGGGGACTGAAAAACTGTTTTTT,CASSMGQGTEKLFF
-,-,TRBV4-1,TRBJ1-1,18,TGCGCCAGCAGCCAAGGGGTGGTTGGGGGGCAGAGAAACACTGAAGCTTTCTTT,CASSQGVVGGQRNTEAFF
-,-,TRBV7-2,TRBJ2-5,14,TGTGCCAGCACCCCGGACCCGTACCAAGAGACCCAGTACTTC,CASTPDPYQETQYF